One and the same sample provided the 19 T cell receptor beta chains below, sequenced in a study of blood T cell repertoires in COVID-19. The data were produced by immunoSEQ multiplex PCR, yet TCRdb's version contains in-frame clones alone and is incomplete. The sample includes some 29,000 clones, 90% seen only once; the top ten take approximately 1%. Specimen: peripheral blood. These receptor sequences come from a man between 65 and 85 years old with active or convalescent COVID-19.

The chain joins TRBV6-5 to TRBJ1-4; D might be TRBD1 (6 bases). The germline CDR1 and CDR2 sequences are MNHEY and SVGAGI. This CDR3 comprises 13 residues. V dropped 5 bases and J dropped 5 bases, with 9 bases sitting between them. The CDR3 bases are TGTGCCAGCAGTCCGCAGGGGAATGAAAAACTGTTTTTT. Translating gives CASSPQGNEKLFF.

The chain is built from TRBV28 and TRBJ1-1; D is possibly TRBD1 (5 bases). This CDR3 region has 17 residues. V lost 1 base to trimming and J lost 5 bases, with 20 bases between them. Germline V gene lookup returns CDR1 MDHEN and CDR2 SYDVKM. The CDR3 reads CASSLLGGGRGWTEAFF. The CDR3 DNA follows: TGTGCCAGCAGTTTATTGGGGGGAGGACGAGGGTGGACTGAAGCTTTCTTT.

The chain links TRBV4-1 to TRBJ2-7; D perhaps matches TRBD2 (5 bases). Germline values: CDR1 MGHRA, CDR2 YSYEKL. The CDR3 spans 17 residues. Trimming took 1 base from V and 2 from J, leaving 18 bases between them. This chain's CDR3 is CASSQGTDLKRAYEQYF. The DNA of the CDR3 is TGCGCCAGCAGCCAAGGGACTGATCTTAAGAGGGCCTACGAGCAGTACTTC.

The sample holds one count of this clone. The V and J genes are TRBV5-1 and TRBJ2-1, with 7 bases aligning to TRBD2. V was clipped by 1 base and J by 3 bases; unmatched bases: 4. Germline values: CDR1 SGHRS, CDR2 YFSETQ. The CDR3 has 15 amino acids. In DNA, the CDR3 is TGCGCCAGCAGCTTGTCTAGCGGAGTCTACAATGAGCAGTTCTTC. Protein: CASSLSSGVYNEQFF.

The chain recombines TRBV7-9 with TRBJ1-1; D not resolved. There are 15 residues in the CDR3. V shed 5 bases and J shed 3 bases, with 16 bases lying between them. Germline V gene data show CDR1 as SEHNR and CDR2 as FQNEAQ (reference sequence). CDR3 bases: TGTGCCAGCAGCCTGGGAGAGGCACAGTACACTGAAGCTTTCTTT. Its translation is CASSLGEAQYTEAFF.

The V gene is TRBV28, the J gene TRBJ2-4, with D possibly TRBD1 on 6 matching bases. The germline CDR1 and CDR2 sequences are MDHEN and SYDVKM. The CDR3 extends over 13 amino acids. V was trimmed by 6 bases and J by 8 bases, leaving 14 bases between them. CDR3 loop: CASSEGGVDIQYF. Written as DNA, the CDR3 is TGTGCCAGCAGCGAAGGGGGTGTTGACATTCAGTACTTC.

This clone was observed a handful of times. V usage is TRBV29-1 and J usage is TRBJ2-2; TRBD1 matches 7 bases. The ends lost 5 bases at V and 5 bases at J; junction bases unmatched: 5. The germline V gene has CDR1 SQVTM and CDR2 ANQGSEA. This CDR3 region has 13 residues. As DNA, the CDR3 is TGCAGCGTTCGACAGGGCACGACCGGGGAGCTGTTTTTT. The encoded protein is CSVRQGTTGELFF.

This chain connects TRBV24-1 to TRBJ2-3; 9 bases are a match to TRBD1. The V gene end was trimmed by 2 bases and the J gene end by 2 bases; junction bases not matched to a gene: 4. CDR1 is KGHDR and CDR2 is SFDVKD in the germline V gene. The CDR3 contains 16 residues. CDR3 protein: CATSDSGQGYTDTQYF. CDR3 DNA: TGTGCCACCAGTGATTCGGGACAGGGTTACACAGATACGCAGTATTTT.

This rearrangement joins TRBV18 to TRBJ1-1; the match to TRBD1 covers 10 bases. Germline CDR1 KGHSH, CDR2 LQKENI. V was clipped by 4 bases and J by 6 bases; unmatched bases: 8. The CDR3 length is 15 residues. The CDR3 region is CASSLRTGGGAEAFF. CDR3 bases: TGTGCCAGCTCACTCCGGACAGGGGGAGGAGCTGAAGCTTTCTTT.

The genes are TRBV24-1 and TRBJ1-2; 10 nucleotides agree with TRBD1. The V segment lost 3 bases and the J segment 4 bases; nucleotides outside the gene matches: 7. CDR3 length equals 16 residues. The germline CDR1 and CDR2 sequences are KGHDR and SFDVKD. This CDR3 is CATSDRGTGEVYGYTF. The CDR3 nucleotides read TGTGCCACCAGTGATCGGGGGACAGGGGAGGTCTATGGCTACACCTTC.

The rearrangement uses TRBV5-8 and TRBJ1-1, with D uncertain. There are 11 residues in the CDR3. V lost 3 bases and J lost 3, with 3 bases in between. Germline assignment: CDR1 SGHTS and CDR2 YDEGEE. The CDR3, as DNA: TGTGCCAGCAGCTCCTACACTGAAGCTTTCTTT. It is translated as CASSSYTEAFF.

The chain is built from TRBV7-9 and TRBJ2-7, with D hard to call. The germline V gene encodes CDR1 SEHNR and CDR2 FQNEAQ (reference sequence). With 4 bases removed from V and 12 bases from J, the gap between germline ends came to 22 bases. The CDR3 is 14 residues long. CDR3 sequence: CASSSDGAPNRLYF. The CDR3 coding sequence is TGTGCCAGCAGCTCCGACGGAGCCCCTAATCGTTTGTACTTC.

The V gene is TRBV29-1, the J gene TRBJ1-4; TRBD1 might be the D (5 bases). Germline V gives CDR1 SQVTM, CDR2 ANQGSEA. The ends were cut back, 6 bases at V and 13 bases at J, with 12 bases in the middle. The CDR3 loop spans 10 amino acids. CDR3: CSVWGGRLFF. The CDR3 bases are TGCAGCGTGTGGGGGGGACGACTGTTTTTT.

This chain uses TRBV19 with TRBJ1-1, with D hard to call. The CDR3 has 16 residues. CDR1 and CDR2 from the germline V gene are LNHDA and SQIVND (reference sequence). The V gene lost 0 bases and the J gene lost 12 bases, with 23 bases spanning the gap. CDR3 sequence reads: CASSIDRRGGTHTPFF. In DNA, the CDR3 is TGTGCCAGTAGTATAGATCGACGGGGTGGCACCCATACGCCTTTCTTT.

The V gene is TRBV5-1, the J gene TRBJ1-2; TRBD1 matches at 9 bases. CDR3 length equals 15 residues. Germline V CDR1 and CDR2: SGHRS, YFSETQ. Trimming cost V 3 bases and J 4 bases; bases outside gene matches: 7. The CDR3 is CASSSGQGKGYGYTF. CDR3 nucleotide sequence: TGCGCCAGCAGCTCGGGACAGGGCAAAGGCTATGGCTACACCTTC.

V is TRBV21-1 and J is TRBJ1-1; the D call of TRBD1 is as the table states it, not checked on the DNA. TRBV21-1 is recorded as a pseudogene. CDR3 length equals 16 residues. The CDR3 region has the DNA TGTGCCAGCAGCAAAGCTTTACAGGGGATGAACACTGAAGCTTTCTTT. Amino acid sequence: CASSKALQGMNTEAFF.

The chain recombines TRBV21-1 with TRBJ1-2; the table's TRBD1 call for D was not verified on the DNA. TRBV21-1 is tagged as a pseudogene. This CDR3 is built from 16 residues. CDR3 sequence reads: CASSSSGTGGAGGYTF. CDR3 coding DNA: TGTGCCAGCAGCAGCTCCGGGACAGGGGGCGCCGGGGGCTACACCTTC.

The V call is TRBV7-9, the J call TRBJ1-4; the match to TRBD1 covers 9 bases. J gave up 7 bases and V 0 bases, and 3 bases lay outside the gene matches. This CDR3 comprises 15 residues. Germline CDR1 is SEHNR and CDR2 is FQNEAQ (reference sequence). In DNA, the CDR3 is TGTGCCAGCAGCTTAGCCGGGACAGGGCTTGAAAAACTGTTTTTT. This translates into CASSLAGTGLEKLFF.

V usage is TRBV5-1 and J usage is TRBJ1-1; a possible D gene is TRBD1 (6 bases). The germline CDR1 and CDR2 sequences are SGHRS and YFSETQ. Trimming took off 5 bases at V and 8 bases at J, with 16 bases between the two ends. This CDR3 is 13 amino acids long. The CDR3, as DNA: TGCGCCAGCAGTTCCATGGGGCAGGGGGAAGCTTTCTTT. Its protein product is CASSSMGQGEAFF.